The T cell receptor beta chain under discussion was sequenced for a study of cytomegalovirus exposure and HLA in healthy donors. Regarding the study as a whole: HLA alleles were associated with 16,951 TCR beta sequences in a later analysis at 0.05 false discovery rate.

As for this clone: The antigen remains unidentified.

Germline V gene lookup returns CDR1 PRHDT and CDR2 FYEKMQ (reference sequence). Deletions cut 0 bases from V and 2 bases from J, with 10 bases between. The CDR3 is 15 residues long. In the PCR, 60 Vbeta and 13 Jbeta primers were used. Original handling: Among the unique TCR beta chains that a later analysis counted, around 72 million in all, about 11 million were shared. Clones were sequenced by immunoSEQ multiplex PCR, and TCRdb holds only the in-frame ones, with some missing. V and J calls and clone size follow that table, whereas D and trimming were derived from the DNA. The profile shows some 200,000 clones, about 80% of them singletons.

This chain links TRBV13 with TRBJ2-5; D is uncertain. This clonotype was obtained from a woman younger than 45 in good health and CMV-seronegative. The sample consisted of PBMCs. The CDR3 DNA reads TGTGCCAGCAGCTTAGGCGGTCTACTACAAGAGACCCAGTACTTC. Translating gives CASSLGGLLQETQYF.